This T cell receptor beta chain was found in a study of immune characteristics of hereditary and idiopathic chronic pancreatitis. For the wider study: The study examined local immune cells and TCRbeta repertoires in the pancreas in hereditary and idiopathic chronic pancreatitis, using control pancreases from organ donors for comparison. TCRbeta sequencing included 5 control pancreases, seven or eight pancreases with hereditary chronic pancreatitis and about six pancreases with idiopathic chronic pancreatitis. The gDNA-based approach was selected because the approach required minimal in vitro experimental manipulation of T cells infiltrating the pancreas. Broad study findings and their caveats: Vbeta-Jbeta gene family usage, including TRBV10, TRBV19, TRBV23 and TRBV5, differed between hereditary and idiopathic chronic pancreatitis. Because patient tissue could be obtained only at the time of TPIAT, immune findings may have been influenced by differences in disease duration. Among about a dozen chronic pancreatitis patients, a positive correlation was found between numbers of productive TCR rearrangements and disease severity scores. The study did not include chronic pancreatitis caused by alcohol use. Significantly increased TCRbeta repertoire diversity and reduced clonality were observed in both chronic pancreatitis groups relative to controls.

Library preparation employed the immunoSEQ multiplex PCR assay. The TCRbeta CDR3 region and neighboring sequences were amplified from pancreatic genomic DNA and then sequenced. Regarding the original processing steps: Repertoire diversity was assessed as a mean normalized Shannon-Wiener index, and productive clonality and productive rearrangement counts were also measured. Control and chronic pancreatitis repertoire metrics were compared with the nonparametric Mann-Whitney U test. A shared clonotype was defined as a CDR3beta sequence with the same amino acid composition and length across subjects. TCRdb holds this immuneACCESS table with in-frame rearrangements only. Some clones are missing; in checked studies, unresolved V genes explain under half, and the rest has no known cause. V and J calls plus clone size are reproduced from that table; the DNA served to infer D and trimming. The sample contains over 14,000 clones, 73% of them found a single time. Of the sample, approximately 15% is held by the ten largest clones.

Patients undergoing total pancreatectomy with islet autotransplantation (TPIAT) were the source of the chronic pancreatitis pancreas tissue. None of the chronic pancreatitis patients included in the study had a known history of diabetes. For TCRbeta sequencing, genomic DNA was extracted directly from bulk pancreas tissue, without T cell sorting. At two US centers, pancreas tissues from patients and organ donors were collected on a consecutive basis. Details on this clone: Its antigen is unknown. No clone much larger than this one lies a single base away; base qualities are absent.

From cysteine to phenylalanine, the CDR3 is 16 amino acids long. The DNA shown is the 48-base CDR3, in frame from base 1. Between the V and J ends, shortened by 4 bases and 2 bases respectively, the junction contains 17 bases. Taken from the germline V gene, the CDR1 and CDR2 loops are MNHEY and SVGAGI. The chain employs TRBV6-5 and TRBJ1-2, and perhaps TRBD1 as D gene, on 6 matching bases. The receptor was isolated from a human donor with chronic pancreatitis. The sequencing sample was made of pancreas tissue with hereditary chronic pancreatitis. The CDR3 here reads CASSLTQGRANYGYTF. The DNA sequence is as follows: TGTGCCAGCAGTTTAACTCAGGGGAGAGCGAACTATGGCTACACCTTC.